What follows are 31 T cell receptor beta chains derived from one specimen sequenced in a study of T cell repertoires in cytomegalovirus infection. Their antigen targets remain unknown. MiXCR, applied by TCRdb to the reads, yields one record per CDR3 protein. In the table there are about 70,000 distinct CDR3 sequences, approximately 20% of which are singletons. Material: CD8+ T cells from cultured PBMCs, obtained from culture after CMV antigen stimulation. The receptor source for this set is a human donor in good health (CMV status not recorded). Some clones in this sample may be carry-over from other donors' samples.

The CDR3 reads CASSLSKDSEAFF. Written as DNA, the CDR3 is TGCGCCAGCAGCTTATCCAAGGACAGCGAAGCTTTCTTT. The chain uses TRBV5-1 and TRBJ1-1; TRBD1 might be the D (6 bases). Germline V gene data show CDR1 as SGHRS and CDR2 as YFSETQ. This CDR3 is built from 13 residues. Trimming removed 2 bases at V and 8 bases at J, with 13 bases between.

Ten or more counts support this clonotype. CDR3 nucleotides: TGTGCCAGCAGCCACTACAGCGATCCCTACGAGCAGTACTTC. Its protein is CASSHYSDPYEQYF. This rearrangement joins TRBV7-9 to TRBJ2-7; unclear D gene. The CDR3 extends over 14 amino acids. Germline V gives CDR1 SEHNR, CDR2 FQNEAQ (reference sequence). V was cut by 5 bases and J by 2 bases, with 13 bases left in between.

This rearrangement joins TRBV6-6 to TRBJ1-1; D is uncertain. Trimming took 6 bases from V and 1 from J, leaving 18 bases between them. The CDR3 sequence is 16 residues long. Germline lookup yields CDR1 MNHNY and CDR2 SVGAGI (reference sequence). CDR3 sequence: CASSETVTLSNTEAFF. CDR3 sequence (DNA): TGTGCCAGCAGCGAGACGGTGACTCTATCGAACACTGAAGCTTTCTTT.

This clonotype was found a few times. The chain is built from TRBV6-2 or TRBV6-3 and TRBJ2-3, with D unresolved. The V end was cut by 4 bases, the J end by 7 bases, with 9 bases between. CDR1 is MNHEY and CDR2 is SVGEGT in the germline V gene. This CDR3 has 12 amino acids. This CDR3 is CASSLSENTQYF. The CDR3 region has the DNA TGTGCCAGCAGTTTGAGCGAGAATACGCAGTATTTT.

The rearrangement uses TRBV6-1 and TRBJ1-5; D uncertain. Germline V gene sequence: CDR1 MNHNS, CDR2 SASEGT. Trimming removed 1 base from V and 3 bases from J, with 10 bases in between. The CDR3 is 15 residues long. The CDR3 protein is CASSEGWQTNQPQHF. CDR3 sequence (DNA): TGTGCCAGCAGTGAAGGGTGGCAGACCAATCAGCCCCAGCATTTT.

J is TRBJ2-1 and V is TRBV5-1; D uncertain. Looked up from germline, CDR1 is SGHRS and CDR2 is YFSETQ. This CDR3 contains 12 residues. Trimming removed 5 bases from V and 3 bases from J, with 6 bases in between. CDR3 sequence reads: CASSAVYNEQFF. DNA of the CDR3: TGCGCCAGCAGTGCGGTCTACAATGAGCAGTTCTTC.

The rearrangement uses TRBV24-1 and TRBJ1-2; weak D call: TRBD1 (6 bases). The CDR3 is 15 residues long. Trimming pared 7 bases from V and 4 bases from J, leaving 18 bases between. Looked up from germline, CDR1 is KGHDR and CDR2 is SFDVKD. CDR3 sequence: CATSPGAGSPYGYTF. The CDR3 DNA is TGTGCCACCAGCCCGGGGGCAGGGTCACCCTATGGCTACACCTTC.

The rearrangement uses TRBV7-6 and TRBJ1-3; D unresolved. Germline CDR1 is SGHVS and CDR2 is FNYEAQ. Trimming pared 5 bases from V and 1 base from J, leaving 12 bases between. The CDR3 covers 15 residues. In DNA, the CDR3 is TGTGCCAGCAGCCGTCTCGCGGAGTCTGGAAACACCATATATTTT. Protein sequence: CASSRLAESGNTIYF.

J is TRBJ1-2 and V is TRBV6-5; TRBD1 matches 8 bases. There are 13 residues in the CDR3. J lost 4 bases, V lost 5 bases, and 3 bases had no gene match. CDR1 is MNHEY, CDR2 SVGAGI, per germline. CDR3 sequence reads: CASSMDRVYGYTF. The DNA of the CDR3 is TGTGCCAGCAGTATGGACAGGGTCTATGGCTACACCTTC.

This clonotype was counted at least ten times. The chain joins TRBV7-8 to TRBJ1-2, with D perhaps matching TRBD1 (5 bases). CDR1 and CDR2 (germline): SGHVS, FQNEAQ. There are 16 residues in the CDR3. Between the trimmed V and J ends, which lost 4 bases and 4 bases, there was a span of 19 bases. The DNA of the CDR3 is TGTGCCAGCAGCTCTTACCGCCAGGGTACCAGCTATGGCTACACCTTC. Its translation: CASSSYRQGTSYGYTF.

The chain is built from TRBV20-1 and TRBJ2-7; the D is unclear. The CDR3 covers 13 residues. Per the germline V gene, CDR1 is DFQATT and CDR2 is SNEGSKA (reference sequence). Trimming pared 6 bases from V and 0 bases from J, leaving 12 bases between. The DNA for the CDR3 is TGCAGTGCCCGCCCTGGCAGCTCCTACGAGCAGTACTTC. Translating gives CSARPGSSYEQYF.

This clonotype was counted only a few times. This CDR3 reads CASSSTGREEPQHF. The CDR3 coding sequence is TGTGCCAGCAGCTCAACAGGGAGGGAAGAACCCCAGCATTTT. This sequence joins TRBV7-9 and TRBJ1-5; possible D gene TRBD1, 6 bases. CDR3 size: 14 residues. Between the trimmed V and J ends, which lost 4 bases and 10 bases, there was a span of 17 bases. CDR1 and CDR2 from the germline V gene are SEHNR and FQNEAQ (reference sequence).

The CDR3 reads CASSPFRETQYF. As DNA, the CDR3 is TGTGCCAGCAGTCCCTTTCGGGAGACCCAGTACTTC. The V and J genes are TRBV12-3 or TRBV12-4 and TRBJ2-5, with D hard to call. Trimming left V 5 bases short and J 5 bases short, with 9 bases between. The CDR3 loop spans 12 amino acids.

This clonotype was picked up a small number of times. The chain has TRBV7-6 and TRBJ2-3; 11 bases agree with TRBD2. The CDR3 is 18 residues long. Germline-derived CDR1 and CDR2 are SGHVS and FNYEAQ. The V segment lost 7 bases and the J segment 6 bases; nucleotides outside the gene matches: 18. The DNA for the CDR3 is TGTGCCAGCACGAATGCGGCTTCTAGCGGGGGGCCCTCGGATACGCAGTATTTT. Its translation is CASTNAASSGGPSDTQYF.

The table lists this clonotype with a few counts. The chain joins TRBV7-6 to TRBJ2-5; D is possibly TRBD1 (5 bases). Germline V gives CDR1 SGHVS, CDR2 FNYEAQ. The CDR3 is 15 residues long. Trimming left V 0 bases short and J 3 bases short, with 11 bases between. CDR3 nucleotide sequence: TGTGCCAGCAGCTTAGCCGAGACAGTAGAAGAGACCCAGTACTTC. This sequence encodes CASSLAETVEETQYF.

In this sample, this clonotype turned up a few times. This clone may be a read error of a much larger clone one base away. The CDR3 is CASSTNPTGELFF. DNA for the CDR3: TGTGCCAGCAGTACCAATCCCACCGGGGAGCTGTTTTTT. The chain is built from TRBV6-2 or TRBV6-3 and TRBJ2-2; no clear D gene. V was shortened by 5 bases and J by 4 bases, with 8 bases between the two germline ends. CDR1 and CDR2 from the germline V gene are MNHEY and SVGEGT. This CDR3 spans 13 amino acids.

The table lists this clonotype with a few counts. V usage is TRBV28 and J usage is TRBJ1-1; no definite D call. V shed 6 bases and J shed 8 bases, with 7 bases lying between them. This CDR3 comprises 10 residues. Germline values: CDR1 MDHEN, CDR2 SYDVKM. The CDR3 spells CASRSIEAFF. CDR3 coding DNA: TGTGCCAGCAGGTCGATCGAAGCTTTCTTT.

This clonotype was observed a few times. The chain combines TRBV12-3 or TRBV12-4 with TRBJ2-5; D gene uncertain. V was shortened by 2 bases and J by 1 base, with 11 bases between the two germline ends. The CDR3 has 15 residues. Here the CDR3 reads CASSLPQPFQETQYF. DNA of the CDR3: TGTGCCAGCAGTTTACCACAGCCTTTCCAAGAGACCCAGTACTTC.

This clonotype appeared a few times. The gene calls are TRBV7-2 and TRBJ1-1; the D gene is possibly TRBD1 (6 bases). The CDR3 spans 16 residues. From germline, CDR1 is SGHTA and CDR2 FQGNSA. Between the trimmed V and J ends, which lost 5 bases and 0 bases, there was a span of 16 bases. The CDR3 nucleotides read TGTGCCAGCAGCCGACTCACAGGGTCTGTGAACACTGAAGCTTTCTTT. Amino acid sequence: CASSRLTGSVNTEAFF.

At least ten counts were recorded for this clonotype. The chain couples TRBV14 to TRBJ2-3; unclear D gene. The V end lost 2 bases, the J end lost 2 bases, and 5 bases lay between the germline ends. Germline assignment: CDR1 SGHDN and CDR2 FVKESK. The CDR3 is 13 residues long. CDR3 nucleotide sequence: TGTGCCAGCAGCCAACTCTTCACAGATACGCAGTATTTT. Its translation is CASSQLFTDTQYF.

This clonotype was picked up many times. The rearrangement links TRBV7-2 to TRBJ1-5; D is undetermined. V was shortened by 5 bases and J by 6 bases, with 11 bases between the two germline ends. The germline V gene has CDR1 SGHTA and CDR2 FQGNSA. This CDR3 contains 13 residues. CDR3 sequence reads: CASSEWGFQPQHF. The CDR3 nucleotides read TGTGCCAGCAGCGAGTGGGGATTTCAGCCCCAGCATTTT.

This sequence joins TRBV12-3 or TRBV12-4 and TRBJ1-1; D is undetermined. Trimming removed 3 bases at V and 3 bases at J, with 11 bases between. This CDR3 has 14 amino acids. CDR3 protein: CASSFSQRDTEAFF. The CDR3 nucleotides are TGTGCCAGCAGTTTTTCTCAACGTGACACTGAAGCTTTCTTT.

The chain joins TRBV7-9 to TRBJ1-2; TRBD1 is a possible D gene (6 bases). CDR3 length equals 17 residues. With 7 bases removed from V and 1 base from J, the gap between germline ends came to 22 bases. Germline V CDR1 and CDR2: SEHNR, FQNEAQ (reference sequence). The CDR3 DNA is TGTGCCAGCACCCGTGGTTCCGGGACAAGAGATAACTATGGCTACACCTTC. This encodes CASTRGSGTRDNYGYTF.

This clonotype was counted a few times. The genes are TRBV7-3 and TRBJ2-7; 7 nucleotides match TRBD1. The junction had 2 bases not matched to a gene; V was cut back by 2 bases and J by 4 bases. This CDR3 region has 13 residues. CDR1 is SGHTA and CDR2 is FQGTGA in the germline V gene. CDR3 protein: CASSLRGQYEQYF. For the CDR3, the DNA is TGTGCCAGCAGCTTACGGGGACAGTACGAGCAGTACTTC.

This clonotype was detected a few times. V is TRBV4-1 and J is TRBJ2-7; the D gene could be TRBD1 or TRBD2 (5 bases each). CDR1 is MGHRA, CDR2 YSYEKL, per germline. The CDR3 is made up of 15 amino acids. The ends were cut back, 1 base at V and 2 bases at J, with 12 bases in the middle. As DNA, the CDR3 is TGCGCCAGCAGCCAAGTAAGGGGACCTACCTACGAGCAGTACTTC. Its translation is CASSQVRGPTYEQYF.

The chain recombines TRBV27 with TRBJ2-7; tentatively, D is TRBD2 (6 bases). V was clipped by 3 bases and J by 4 bases, with 16 bases between them. CDR3 length: 15 residues. Germline CDR1 is MNHEY and CDR2 is SMNVEV (reference sequence). DNA for the CDR3: TGTGCCAGCAGTTTTCAGGAACCGGGGGTGTACGAGCAGTACTTC. It translates to CASSFQEPGVYEQYF.

The chain combines TRBV4-3 with TRBJ2-3; 11 bases match TRBD2. Germline CDR1 and CDR2: LGHNA and YSLEER. V lost 4 bases, J lost 2 bases, and 14 bases stayed unmatched. CDR3 size: 19 residues. CDR3: CASSPSSLAGGKHTDTQYF. As DNA, the CDR3 is TGCGCCAGCAGCCCAAGTAGTCTAGCGGGGGGAAAACACACAGATACGCAGTATTTT.

This chain links TRBV12-5 with TRBJ1-5, with D unclear. The CDR3 contains 13 residues. CDR1 is LGHNT, CDR2 FRNRAP, per germline. V dropped 2 bases and J dropped 7 bases, with 9 bases sitting between them. CDR3 sequence (DNA): TGTGCTAGTGGTTTGTCGGCTAAACAGCCCCAGCATTTT. Amino acid sequence: CASGLSAKQPQHF.

This clonotype was picked up a small number of times. V and J are TRBV10-3 and TRBJ1-3; D not certain. The germline gives CDR1 ENHRY, CDR2 SYGVKD. V was trimmed by 7 bases and J by 0 bases, leaving 10 bases between them. The CDR3 spans 14 residues. This chain's CDR3 is CAINPGSSGNTIYF. The CDR3 DNA follows: TGTGCCATCAACCCGGGTTCCTCTGGAAACACCATATATTTT.

This clonotype was counted a few times. V is TRBV7-2 and J is TRBJ2-2, with D tentatively TRBD1 (6 bases). The V end lost 5 bases, the J end lost 7 bases, and 17 bases lay between the germline ends. Germline assignment: CDR1 SGHTA and CDR2 FQGNSA. The CDR3 runs to 15 residues. The CDR3 coding sequence is TGTGCCAGCAGCCTGGATGAAAGGGGGTACGGGGAGCTGTTTTTT. It encodes CASSLDERGYGELFF.

V gene TRBV28 combines with J gene TRBJ1-6; D not resolved. In germline, CDR1 is MDHEN, CDR2 SYDVKM. Trimming took off 5 bases at V and 13 bases at J, with 15 bases between the two ends. The CDR3 runs 13 residues. CDR3 sequence (DNA): TGTGCCAGCAGTCCGGGAGGCAGTATGCCCCTCCACTTT. Protein product: CASSPGGSMPLHF.